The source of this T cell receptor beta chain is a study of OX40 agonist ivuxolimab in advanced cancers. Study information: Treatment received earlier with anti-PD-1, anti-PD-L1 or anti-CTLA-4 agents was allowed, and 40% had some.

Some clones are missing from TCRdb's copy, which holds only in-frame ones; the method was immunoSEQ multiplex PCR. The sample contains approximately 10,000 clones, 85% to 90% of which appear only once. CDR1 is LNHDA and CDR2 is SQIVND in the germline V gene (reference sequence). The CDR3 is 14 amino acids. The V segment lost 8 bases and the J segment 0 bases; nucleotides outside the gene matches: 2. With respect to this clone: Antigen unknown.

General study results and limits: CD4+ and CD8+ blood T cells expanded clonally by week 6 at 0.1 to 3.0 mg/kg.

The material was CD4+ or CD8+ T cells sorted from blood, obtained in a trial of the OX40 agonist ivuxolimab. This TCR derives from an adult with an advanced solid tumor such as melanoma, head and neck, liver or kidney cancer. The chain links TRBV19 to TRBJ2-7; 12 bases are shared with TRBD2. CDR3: CASGLAGNSYEQYF. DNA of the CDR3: TGTGCCAGTGGACTAGCGGGAAACTCCTACGAGCAGTACTTC.